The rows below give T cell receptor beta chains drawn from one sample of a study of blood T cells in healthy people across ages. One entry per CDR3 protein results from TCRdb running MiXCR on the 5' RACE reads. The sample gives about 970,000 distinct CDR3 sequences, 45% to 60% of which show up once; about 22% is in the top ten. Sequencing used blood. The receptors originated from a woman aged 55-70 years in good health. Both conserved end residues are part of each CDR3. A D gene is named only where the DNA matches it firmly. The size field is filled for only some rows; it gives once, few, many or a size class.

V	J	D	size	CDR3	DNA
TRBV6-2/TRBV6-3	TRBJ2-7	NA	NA	CASSSSRRGRYEQYF	TGTGCCAGCAGTTCCTCCCGGCGGGGCCGCTACGAGCAGTACTTC
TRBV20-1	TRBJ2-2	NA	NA	CSARDRAGGQNTGELFF	TGCAGTGCCAGGGACAGGGCGGGAGGACAGAACACCGGGGAGCTGTTTTTT
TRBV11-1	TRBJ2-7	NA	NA	CASSPTASVAGEQYF	TGTGCCAGCAGCCCGACTGCCTCGGTCGCCGGCGAGCAGTACTTC
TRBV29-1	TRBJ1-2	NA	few	CSVFDRIHGYTF	TGCAGCGTTTTCGACAGGATCCATGGCTACACCTTC
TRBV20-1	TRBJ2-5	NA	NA	CSARDLAGQQETQYF	TGCAGTGCTAGAGATCTCGCGGGACAACAAGAGACCCAGTACTTC
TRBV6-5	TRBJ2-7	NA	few	CASSYSRVYEQYF	TGTGCCAGCAGTTACTCCAGGGTCTACGAGCAGTACTTC
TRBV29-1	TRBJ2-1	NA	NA	CSVGVEQFF	TGCAGCGTGGGGGTTGAGCAGTTCTTC
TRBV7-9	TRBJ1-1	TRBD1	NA	CASSSSQGAGITEAFF	TGTGCCAGCAGCTCATCACAGGGGGCCGGGATTACTGAAGCTTTCTTT
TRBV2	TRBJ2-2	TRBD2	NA	CASKGGLAAGELFF	TGTGCCAGCAAAGGGGGACTAGCGGCCGGGGAGCTGTTTTTT
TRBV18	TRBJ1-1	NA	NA	CASSGGGPFMNTEAFF	TGTGCCAGCTCAGGAGGGGGGCCTTTTATGAACACTGAAGCTTTCTTT
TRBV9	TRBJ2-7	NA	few	CASSVGWGDEQYF	TGTGCCAGCAGCGTAGGGTGGGGCGACGAGCAGTACTTC
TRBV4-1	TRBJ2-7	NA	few	CASSQGLVSREQYF	TGCGCCAGCAGCCAAGGCCTAGTCAGTAGGGAGCAGTACTTC
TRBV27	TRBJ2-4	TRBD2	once	CASSYLAGGPLERAKNIQYF	TGTGCCAGCAGTTACCTAGCGGGAGGGCCCCTTGAAAGAGCCAAAAACATTCAGTACTTC
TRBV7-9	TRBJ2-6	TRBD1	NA	CASSLWDSAPIGANVLTF	TGTGCCAGCAGCCTCTGGGACAGTGCCCCCATTGGGGCCAACGTCCTGACTTTC
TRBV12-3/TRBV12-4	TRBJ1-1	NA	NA	CASSLLRGRGFF	TGTGCCAGCAGTTTGTTGCGGGGTCGTGGTTTCTTT
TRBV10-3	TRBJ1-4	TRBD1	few	CAAQPGQGKHEKLFF	TGTGCCGCGCAGCCGGGACAGGGGAAACATGAAAAACTGTTTTTT
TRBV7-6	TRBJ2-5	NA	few	CASSPDSGDKETQYF	TGTGCCAGCAGCCCTGACAGCGGCGATAAGGAGACCCAGTACTTC
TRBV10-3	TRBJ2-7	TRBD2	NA	CAIGDMGGSPYEQYF	TGTGCCATCGGTGATATGGGGGGGAGCCCATACGAGCAGTACTTC
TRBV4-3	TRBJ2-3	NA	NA	CASSQDVEGVDTDTQYF	TGCGCCAGCAGCCAAGATGTCGAGGGAGTTGACACAGATACGCAGTATTTT
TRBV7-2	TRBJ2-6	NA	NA	CASSFSVSGANALTF	TGTGCCAGCAGCTTCTCGGTCTCTGGGGCCAACGCCCTGACTTTC
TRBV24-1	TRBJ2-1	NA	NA	CATSAATNPIVDEQFF	TGTGCCACCAGTGCCGCGACTAACCCTATAGTGGATGAGCAGTTCTTC
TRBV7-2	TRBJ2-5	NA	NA	CASSSQPGETQYF	TGTGCCAGCAGCTCCCAGCCGGGGGAGACCCAGTACTTC
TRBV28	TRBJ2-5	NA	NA	CASSPPAPKWETQYF	TGTGCCAGCAGTCCTCCCGCCCCCAAGTGGGAGACCCAGTACTTC
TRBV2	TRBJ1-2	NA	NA	CASSREEYYGYTF	TGTGCCAGCAGCCGGGAGGAGTATTATGGCTACACCTTC
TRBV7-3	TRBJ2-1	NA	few	CASSLGGTQNNEQFF	TGTGCCAGCAGCTTAGGGGGGACACAAAACAATGAGCAGTTCTTC
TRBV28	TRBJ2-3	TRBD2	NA	CASSSSLGGVAPDTQYF	TGTGCCAGCAGCTCGTCTCTGGGAGGGGTTGCCCCAGATACGCAGTATTTT
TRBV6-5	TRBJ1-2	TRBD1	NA	CASRTGWNYGYTF	TGTGCCAGCCGGACAGGATGGAACTATGGCTACACCTTC
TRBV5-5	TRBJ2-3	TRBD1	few	CASSFVGQDTDTQYF	TGTGCCAGCAGCTTCGTGGGACAGGACACAGATACGCAGTATTTT
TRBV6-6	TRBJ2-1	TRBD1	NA	CASSYPKTGGFYNEQFF	TGTGCCAGCAGTTACCCTAAGACAGGGGGTTTCTACAATGAGCAGTTCTTC
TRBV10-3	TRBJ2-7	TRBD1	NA	CAISDPGQGDSYEQYF	TGTGCCATCAGTGACCCCGGACAGGGGGACTCCTACGAGCAGTACTTC
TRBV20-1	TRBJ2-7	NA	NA	CSARRGQGFALGEQYF	TGCAGTGCTAGACGGGGCCAGGGGTTTGCTCTAGGCGAGCAGTACTTC
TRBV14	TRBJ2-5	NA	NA	CASSLFTQETQYF	TGTGCCAGCAGCCTCTTCACGCAAGAGACCCAGTACTTC
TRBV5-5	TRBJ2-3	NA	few	CASSFSGDSTDTQYF	TGTGCCAGCAGCTTTTCCGGTGATAGCACAGATACGCAGTATTTT
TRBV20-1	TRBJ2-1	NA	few	CSARDTARRIYNEQFF	TGCAGTGCTAGAGATACAGCTCGTCGAATTTACAATGAGCAGTTCTTC
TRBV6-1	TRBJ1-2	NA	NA	CASRRAGPNYGYTF	TGTGCCAGCAGAAGGGCAGGACCGAACTATGGCTACACCTTC
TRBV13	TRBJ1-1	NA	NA	CASSLARDTEAFF	TGTGCCAGCAGCTTAGCCAGGGACACTGAAGCTTTCTTT
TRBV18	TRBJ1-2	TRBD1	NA	CASSPTQQGLSGGYTF	TGTGCCAGCTCACCTACCCAACAGGGGTTAAGTGGAGGCTACACCTTC
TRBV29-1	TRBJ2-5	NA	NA	CSVNNNEQYF	TGCAGCGTTAATAACAATGAGCAGTACTTC
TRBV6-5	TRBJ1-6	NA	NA	CASSYDRRLYNSPLHF	TGTGCCAGCAGTTACGACAGGAGATTATATAATTCACCCCTCCACTTT
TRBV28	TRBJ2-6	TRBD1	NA	CASSLRTGPGTNVLTF	TGTGCCAGCAGTTTACGGACAGGGCCTGGGACCAACGTCCTGACTTTC
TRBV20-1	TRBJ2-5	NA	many	CSARVVPGVQETQYF	TGCAGTGCTAGAGTCGTACCAGGGGTTCAAGAGACCCAGTACTTC
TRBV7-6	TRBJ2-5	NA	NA	CASSPARIALETQYF	TGTGCCAGCTCTCCGGCCCGGATTGCCCTAGAGACCCAGTACTTC
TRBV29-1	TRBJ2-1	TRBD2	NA	CSVATGTRGANEQFF	TGCAGCGTCGCGACCGGGACTAGAGGTGCCAATGAGCAGTTCTTC